A selection of T cell receptor beta chains follows, all from one sample in a study of regulatory T cells in long-lasting Graves disease. From the multiplex PCR reads, TCRdb called clonotypes with MiXCR, one entry per CDR3 protein. The profile shows about 520,000 distinct CDR3 sequences, 12% of them singletons. The same data also contributed to another study, on T cells in Graves' hyperthyroidism and ophthalmopathy.

Material: peripheral blood mononuclear cells (PBMCs), obtained at new diagnosis, from a patient treated with antithyroid drugs. These TCRs come from a woman in her twenties or thirties with Graves disease. Both conserved end residues are part of each CDR3. The D gene is left open where the match is weak. Some rows have no size entry. The others give once, few or many, or a class for an expanded clone.

abundance	d_gene	j_gene	v_gene	CDR3aa	CDR3nt
many	.	TRBJ1-2	TRBV20-1	CSARQVMGYTF	TGCAGTGCAAGACAGGTGATGGGCTACACCTTC
.	TRBD2	TRBJ2-7	TRBV6-2/TRBV6-3	CASSYSMPPSGGSYEQYF	TGTGCCAGCAGTTACTCGATGCCCCCTAGCGGGGGCTCCTACGAGCAGTACTTC
few	.	TRBJ1-4	TRBV18	CASSPRVANEKLFF	TGTGCCAGCTCACCACGGGTGGCTAATGAAAAACTGTTTTTT
many	TRBD1	TRBJ1-2	TRBV7-9	CASSGTGEGYGYTF	TGTGCCAGCAGCGGGACAGGGGAGGGCTATGGCTACACCTTC
many	.	TRBJ2-7	TRBV18	CASSPEAGYEQYF	TGTGCCAGCTCACCGGAAGCGGGCTACGAGCAGTACTTC
many	.	TRBJ2-2	TRBV30	CAWSVLDTGELFF	TGTGCCTGGAGTGTACTAGACACCGGGGAGCTGTTTTTT
many	.	TRBJ1-2	TRBV20-1	CSARPSGGAWGYTF	TGCAGTGCAAGACCCTCGGGGGGGGCATGGGGCTACACCTTC
many	.	TRBJ2-6	TRBV6-1	CASTARNSGANVLTF	TGTGCCAGCACCGCGAGAAACTCTGGGGCCAACGTCCTGACTTTC
many	TRBD2	TRBJ2-2	TRBV11-2	CASSQDVGGMGTGELFF	TGTGCCAGCAGCCAGGATGTGGGGGGGATGGGGACCGGGGAGCTGTTTTTT
many	.	TRBJ2-3	TRBV2	CASSERLGLGDPDTQYF	TGTGCCAGCAGTGAAAGGTTGGGGCTAGGGGACCCAGATACGCAGTATTTT
few	.	TRBJ1-5	TRBV20-1	CSASRLGQPQHF	TGCAGTGCTAGCCGCCTGGGGCAGCCCCAGCATTTT
few	TRBD2	TRBJ2-1	TRBV5-4	CASSDGPTSGRGEQFF	TGTGCCAGCAGCGACGGTCCCACTAGCGGGAGGGGTGAGCAGTTCTTC
many	TRBD1	TRBJ1-6	TRBV28	CALQDRLKPNSPLHF	TGTGCCTTACAGGACAGGCTTAAACCTAATTCACCCCTCCACTTT
few	.	TRBJ2-1	TRBV20-1	CSARDTLVSYNEQFF	TGCAGTGCTAGAGATACACTAGTTTCCTACAATGAGCAGTTCTTC
.	.	TRBJ2-5	TRBV3-1	CTSSPRDQGTQYF	TGTACCAGCAGCCCGCGTGACCAAGGGACCCAGTACTTC
few	.	TRBJ2-1	TRBV5-1	CASSLDIFVGGYNEQFF	TGCGCCAGCAGCTTGGACATTTTTGTGGGGGGTTACAATGAGCAGTTCTTC
few	.	TRBJ2-1	TRBV7-9	CASSLVNVVTNEQFF	TGTGCCAGCAGTCTCGTAAACGTGGTAACCAATGAGCAGTTCTTC
.	TRBD2	TRBJ2-2	TRBV4-1	CASSQRGTSGSRGTGELFF	TGCGCCAGCAGCCAGCGGGGGACTAGCGGGAGTCGAGGCACCGGGGAGCTGTTTTTT
.	.	TRBJ2-3	TRBV11-2	CASSLSTRAGDTQYF	TGTGCCAGCAGCTTATCCACCCGAGCGGGAGATACGCAGTATTTT
.	.	TRBJ2-1	TRBV4-1	CASSLNRGRGSEQFF	TGCGCCAGCAGCCTAAACCGAGGAAGGGGGAGTGAGCAGTTCTTC
many	.	TRBJ1-4	TRBV20-1	CSARDQTATNEKLFF	TGCAGTGCTAGAGATCAGACAGCAACTAATGAAAAACTGTTTTTT
many	TRBD2	TRBJ2-3	TRBV2	CAIALAFHTDTQYF	TGTGCAATCGCACTAGCGTTTCATACAGATACGCAGTATTTT
many	.	TRBJ2-1	TRBV4-2	CASSQEGGSSYNEQFF	TGTGCCAGCAGCCAAGAGGGCGGAAGCTCCTACAATGAGCAGTTCTTC
many	.	TRBJ2-1	TRBV5-1	CASSLGSDDNEQFF	TGCGCCAGCAGCTTGGGGTCCGATGACAATGAGCAGTTCTTC
many	.	TRBJ1-1	TRBV12-3/TRBV12-4	CASSPDSMNTEAFF	TGTGCCAGCAGTCCGGACAGTATGAACACTGAAGCTTTCTTT
few	.	TRBJ2-5	TRBV18	CASSSPSRREETQYF	TGTGCCAGCTCATCACCCAGCCGCAGAGAAGAGACCCAGTACTTC
many	.	TRBJ1-2	TRBV12-3/TRBV12-4	CASSRRGTPNYGYTF	TGTGCCAGCAGTCGTCGTGGTACACCTAACTATGGCTACACCTTC
few	.	TRBJ1-1	TRBV6-2/TRBV6-3	CASSVGGVGSEAFF	TGTGCCAGCAGTGTGGGGGGGGTAGGAAGTGAAGCTTTCTTT
many	.	TRBJ2-1	TRBV6-2/TRBV6-3	CASSPSGQFRQFF	TGTGCCAGCAGTCCCTCGGGGCAGTTTCGGCAGTTCTTC
.	TRBD2	TRBJ2-7	TRBV18	CASSQTSGTPLEQYF	TGTGCCAGCTCACAGACTAGCGGGACCCCCCTCGAGCAGTACTTC
many	TRBD1	TRBJ1-4	TRBV5-6	CASSRAGTGNEKLFF	TGTGCCAGCAGCCGCGCCGGGACAGGGAATGAAAAACTGTTTTTT
.	TRBD1	TRBJ2-6	TRBV2	CASRAGTGGRAGANVLTF	TGTGCCAGCAGGGCCGGGACAGGGGGAAGAGCTGGGGCCAACGTCCTGACTTTC
.	TRBD1	TRBJ2-1	TRBV10-2	CASSEPGQYLGEQFF	TGCGCCAGCAGTGAGCCGGGACAGTATTTGGGGGAGCAGTTCTTC
few	TRBD2	TRBJ2-1	TRBV7-3	CASRRSGSSYNEQFF	TGTGCCAGCAGACGTAGCGGGAGCTCCTACAATGAGCAGTTCTTC
many	.	TRBJ2-5	TRBV28	CASSLSSPNTRETQYF	TGTGCCAGCAGTTTAAGTTCCCCAAATACGAGGGAGACCCAGTACTTC
.	TRBD1	TRBJ1-2	TRBV10-3	CAIGDRWGYGYTF	TGTGCCATCGGGGACAGGTGGGGCTATGGCTACACCTTC
.	.	TRBJ1-4	TRBV29-1	CSVLGPNEKLFF	TGCAGCGTACTTGGGCCAAATGAAAAACTGTTTTTT
many	.	TRBJ2-7	TRBV7-2	CASSLVWWEGVYEQYF	TGTGCCAGCAGCTTAGTATGGTGGGAAGGGGTCTACGAGCAGTACTTC
many	.	TRBJ1-1	TRBV6-5	CASSYSMAGTKAFF	TGTGCCAGCAGTTACTCGATGGCAGGGACAAAGGCTTTCTTT